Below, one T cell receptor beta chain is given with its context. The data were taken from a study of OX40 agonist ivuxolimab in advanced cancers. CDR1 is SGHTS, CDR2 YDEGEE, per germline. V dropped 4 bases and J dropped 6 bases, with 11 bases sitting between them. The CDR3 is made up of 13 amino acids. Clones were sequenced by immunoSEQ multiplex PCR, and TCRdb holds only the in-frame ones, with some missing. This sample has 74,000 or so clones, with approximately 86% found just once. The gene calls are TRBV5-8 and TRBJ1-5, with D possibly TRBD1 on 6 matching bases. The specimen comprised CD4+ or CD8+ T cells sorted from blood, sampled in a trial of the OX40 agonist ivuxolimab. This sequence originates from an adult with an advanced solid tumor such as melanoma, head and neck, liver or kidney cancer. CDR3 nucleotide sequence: TGTGCCAGCAGCCGGGGACAAATTCAGCCCCAGCATTTT. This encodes CASSRGQIQPQHF.